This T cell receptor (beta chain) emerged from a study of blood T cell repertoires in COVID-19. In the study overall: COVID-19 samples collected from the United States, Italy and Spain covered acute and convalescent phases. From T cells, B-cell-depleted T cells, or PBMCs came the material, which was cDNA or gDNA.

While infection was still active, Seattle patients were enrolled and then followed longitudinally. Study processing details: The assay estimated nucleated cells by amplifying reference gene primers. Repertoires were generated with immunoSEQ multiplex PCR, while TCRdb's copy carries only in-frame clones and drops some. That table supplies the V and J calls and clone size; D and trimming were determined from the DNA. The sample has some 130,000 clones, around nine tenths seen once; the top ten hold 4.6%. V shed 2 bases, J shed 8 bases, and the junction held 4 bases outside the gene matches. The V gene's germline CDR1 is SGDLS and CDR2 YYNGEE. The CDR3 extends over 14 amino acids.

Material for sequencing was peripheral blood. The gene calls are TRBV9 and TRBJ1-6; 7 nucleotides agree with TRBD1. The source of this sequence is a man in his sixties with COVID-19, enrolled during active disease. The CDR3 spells CASSVRDSYSPLHF. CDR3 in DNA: TGTGCCAGCAGCGTTCGGGACAGTTATTCACCCCTCCACTTT. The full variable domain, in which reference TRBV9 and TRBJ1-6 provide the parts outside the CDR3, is DSGVTQTPKHLITATGQRVTLRCSPRSGDLSVYWYQQSLDQGLQFLIQYYNGEERAKGNILERFSAQQFPDLHSELNLSSLELGDSALYFCASSVRDSYSPLHFGNGTRLTVT.